This T cell receptor beta chain is from a study of cytomegalovirus exposure and HLA in healthy donors. This clone was detected only once. V lost 5 bases and J lost 3; bases outside the gene matches: 11. CDR1 is MDHEN and CDR2 is SYDVKM in the germline V gene. CDR3 length equals 17 residues. In the PCR, 60 Vbeta and 13 Jbeta primers were used. Profiled with immunoSEQ multiplex PCR; TCRdb holds only in-frame clones, not every one. The sample records about 110,000 clones, around 77% being singletons. The V and J genes are TRBV28 and TRBJ1-2; the match to TRBD1 covers 11 bases. Sequencing used PBMCs. This TCR was sampled from a human donor in good health. CDR3 in amino acids: CASSLPSRTGGHYGYTF. CDR3 DNA: TGTGCCAGCAGTCTCCCCTCGCGGACAGGGGGCCACTATGGCTACACCTTC.